One sample yielded the 5 T cell receptor beta chains listed below, sequenced in a study of blood T cell repertoires in COVID-19. Measured with immunoSEQ multiplex PCR; TCRdb has only the in-frame clones, and not every one. This table has some 76,000 clones, roughly nine tenths appearing once. The specimen sequenced was peripheral blood. The receptors come from a man older than 75 in a cohort sampled during active COVID-19.

The J gene is TRBJ2-7, the V gene TRBV5-4, with a weak D call TRBD1 (6 bases). Germline V CDR1 and CDR2: SGHNT, YYREEE (reference sequence). This CDR3 region has 13 residues. Trimming left V 0 bases short and J 5 bases short, with 9 bases between. The CDR3 region is CASSLGTADEQYF. The CDR3, as DNA: TGTGCCAGCAGCTTGGGGACAGCTGACGAGCAGTACTTC.

This sequence joins TRBV5-1 and TRBJ2-6; 11 bases map to TRBD1. Trimming took 5 bases from V and 0 from J; bases not matched to a gene: 4. Germline V gene sequence: CDR1 SGHRS, CDR2 YFSETQ. CDR3 length: 17 residues. CDR3 loop: CASRGTGGISGANVLTF. The CDR3 coding sequence is TGCGCCAGCAGGGGGACAGGGGGAATCTCTGGGGCCAACGTCCTGACTTTC.

This clone occurred once. The V and J genes are TRBV5-5 and TRBJ2-3; TRBD1 is a possible D gene (6 bases). V dropped 0 bases and J dropped 5 bases, with 10 bases sitting between them. CDR3 size: 14 residues. CDR1 SGHKS and CDR2 YYEKEE come from the germline V gene (reference sequence). The CDR3 sequence is CASSLEWGQDTQYF. CDR3 nucleotides: TGTGCCAGCAGCTTGGAGTGGGGGCAAGATACGCAGTATTTT.

V and J are TRBV6-6 and TRBJ1-1; D unresolved. Germline CDR1 is MNHNY and CDR2 is SVGAGI (reference sequence). The germline V and J ends were trimmed by 6 bases and 0 bases, with 5 bases remaining between them. The CDR3 consists of 12 residues. In DNA form, the CDR3 reads TGTGCCAGCAGGAGGGTGAACACTGAAGCTTTCTTT. It yields the protein CASRRVNTEAFF.

The V call is TRBV5-5, the J call TRBJ2-1, with D hard to call. From germline, CDR1 is SGHKS and CDR2 YYEKEE (reference sequence). The CDR3 consists of 16 residues. V lost 0 bases and J 3 bases, leaving 13 bases between the germline ends. The CDR3, as DNA: TGTGCCAGCAGCTTGGCTTGGCCCGTTAACTACAATGAGCAGTTCTTC. The encoded protein is CASSLAWPVNYNEQFF.